This TCR beta chain was identified during a study of CD8+ T cells in alopecia areata. cDNA reverse transcribed from extracted RNA served as the sequencing template. Clones were sequenced by immunoSEQ multiplex PCR, and TCRdb holds only the in-frame ones, with some missing. Among fewer than 250,000 clones listed, around two fifths were seen once. The treatment is: oral pan-JAK inhibitor, 5-10 mg twice daily. V lost 6 bases to trimming and J lost 4 bases, with 4 bases between them. The CDR3 is 9 amino acids. Germline V lookup: CDR1 DFQATT, CDR2 SNEGSKA (reference sequence). This clone was counted a single time.

The material sequenced was CD4+ T cells sorted from blood, taken at approximately week 37, from a patient treated with tofacitinib. The chain has TRBV20-1 and TRBJ2-7; D not resolved. The source of this sequence is a human donor with alopecia areata. CDR3 sequence reads: CSAGYEQYF. DNA for the CDR3: TGCAGTGCGGGATACGAGCAGTACTTC.